This TCR beta chain was retrieved from a study of cytomegalovirus exposure and HLA in healthy donors. The study ran its PCR with 60 Vbeta and 13 Jbeta primers. Using immunoSEQ multiplex PCR, the repertoire was profiled, and TCRdb retains in-frame clones only, with some absent. The repertoire includes roughly 180,000 clones, roughly 80% of them detected once, and roughly 8.2% sits in the top ten. As concerns this clone: The antigen is not known.

Findings and caveats of the study: Fewer N-insertions than the roughly 630-donor mean were reportedly shown by an Asian-associated ancestry cluster in a later analysis. In a later analysis, TCR association rates varied by HLA locus: DRB1 most, HLA-C fewest. A highly shared variant cluster was judged a likely technical artifact.

This CDR3 comprises 15 residues. J was trimmed by 0 bases and V by 5 bases; bases with no gene match: 4. CDR1 and CDR2 from the germline V gene are KGHSH and LQKENI. The material sequenced was PBMCs. This TCR was recovered from a woman between 35 and 50 years old in good health and CMV-seropositive. The rearrangement links TRBV18 to TRBJ1-2; TRBD1 matches 9 bases. DNA for the CDR3: TGTGCCAGCTCATCGGGACAGGGAGCTAACTATGGCTACACCTTC. As protein: CASSSGQGANYGYTF.